The 21 T cell receptor beta chains listed next were all sequenced from one sample in a study of T cells after yellow fever vaccination. TCRdb processed the 5' RACE reads anew with MiXCR; each CDR3 protein has one entry. This sample yields 120,000 or so distinct CDR3 sequences, of which approximately 14% are seen a single time; approximately 39% belongs to the top ten. The sample in question was CD8+ T cells sorted from PBMCs, obtained 5 days after the yellow fever booster vaccination. The receptors derive from a young man who received the YFV17D yellow fever vaccine.

This clonotype showed up just a few times. The rearrangement joins TRBV7-9 to TRBJ1-1; 8 bases are a match to TRBD1. Germline lookup yields CDR1 SEHNR and CDR2 FQNEAQ (reference sequence). The CDR3 contains 14 residues. V was pared by 2 bases and J by 1 base, with 0 bases of the junction left unmatched. This CDR3 is CASSLQGANTEAFF. CDR3 DNA: TGTGCCAGCAGCTTACAGGGGGCGAACACTGAAGCTTTCTTT.

This clonotype was counted only a few times. The rearrangement uses TRBV7-7 and TRBJ2-5; 9 bases align to TRBD1. Germline loops: CDR1 SSHAT, CDR2 FNYEAQ (reference sequence). The CDR3 has 15 amino acids. V lost 5 bases to trimming and J lost 5 bases; unmatched junction nucleotides: 9. CDR3 nucleotides: TGTGCCAGCAGCGCATTACAGGGGGCAAGGGAGACCCAGTACTTC. Translation gives CASSALQGARETQYF.

J is TRBJ2-3 and V is TRBV7-9; D perhaps matches TRBD1 (6 bases). Deletions cut 4 bases from V and 0 bases from J, with 11 bases between. The CDR3 contains 15 residues. Germline CDR1 is SEHNR and CDR2 is FQNEAQ (reference sequence). This CDR3 reads CASSSSQGSTDTQYF. The CDR3 region has the DNA TGTGCCAGCAGCTCATCACAGGGAAGCACAGATACGCAGTATTTT.

The CDR3, as DNA: TGTGCCAGCAGCCCAACTAGTGCAGATACGCAGTATTTT. As protein: CASSPTSADTQYF. V and J are TRBV7-9 and TRBJ2-3, with D possibly TRBD2 on 5 matching bases. Germline values: CDR1 SEHNR, CDR2 FQNEAQ (reference sequence). Between the trimmed V and J ends, which lost 5 bases and 4 bases, there was a span of 10 bases. There are 13 residues in the CDR3. Complete variable domain (other parts from reference TRBV7-9 and TRBJ2-3): DTGVSQNPRHKITKRGQNVTFRCDPISEHNRLYWYRQTLGQGPEFLTYFQNEAQLEKSRLLSDRFSAERPKGSFSTLEIQRTEQGDSAMYLCASSPTSADTQYFGPGTRLTVL.

This clonotype was found a few times. This rearrangement joins TRBV9 to TRBJ2-3; D gene ambiguous. The V end was cut by 3 bases, the J end by 2 bases, with 16 bases between. The CDR3 loop spans 16 amino acids. Germline V lookup: CDR1 SGDLS, CDR2 YYNGEE. The CDR3 protein is CASSGAFRPSTDTQYF. CDR3 DNA: TGTGCCAGCAGCGGAGCGTTTCGGCCCTCCACAGATACGCAGTATTTT. The entire variable domain, with the rest obtained from reference TRBV9 and TRBJ2-3, is as follows: DSGVTQTPKHLITATGQRVTLRCSPRSGDLSVYWYQQSLDQGLQFLIQYYNGEERAKGNILERFSAQQFPDLHSELNLSSLELGDSALYFCASSGAFRPSTDTQYFGPGTRLTVL.

This clonotype was counted a few times. The chain carries TRBV7-9 and TRBJ2-2, with 7 bases fitting TRBD1. CDR3 length: 16 amino acids. Germline CDR1 reads SEHNR; CDR2 reads FQNEAQ (reference sequence). The trim removed 3 bases at V and 2 bases at J, leaving 6 bases unmatched. CDR3 nucleotide sequence: TGTGCCAGCAGCTTTCGCGACAGGGAAAACACCGGGGAGCTGTTTTTT. Translating gives CASSFRDRENTGELFF.

This clonotype was recorded a few times. This chain links TRBV7-8 with TRBJ2-3; possible D gene TRBD2, 7 bases. The ends were cut back, 0 bases at V and 1 base at J, with 11 bases in the middle. The CDR3 consists of 16 residues. CDR1 and CDR2 (germline): SGHVS, FQNEAQ. CDR3 sequence reads: CASSLAGGPRTDTQYF. CDR3 DNA sequence: TGTGCCAGCAGCTTAGCGGGGGGGCCCCGCACAGATACGCAGTATTTT. The full variable domain, in which reference TRBV7-8 and TRBJ2-3 provide the parts outside the CDR3, is GAGVSQSPRYKVAKRGQDVALRCDPISGHVSLFWYQQALGQGPEFLTYFQNEAQLDKSGLPSDRFFAERPEGSVSTLKIQRTQQEDSAVYLCASSLAGGPRTDTQYFGPGTRLTVL.

With respect to this clonotype: One end of the junction does not line up with germline, which may come from a read error. V gene TRBV3-1 combines with J gene TRBJ2-1, with D perhaps matching TRBD1 (5 bases). The CDR3 is 16 amino acids. From germline, CDR1 is LGHDT and CDR2 YNNKEL (reference sequence). The CDR3 DNA follows: TGTGCCAGCTGCCAGGGCGTGGGGCCAAACTACAATGAGCAGTTCTTC. Protein product: CASCQGVGPNYNEQFF.

This clonotype was recorded a few times. The chain employs TRBV9 and TRBJ2-3; D is perhaps TRBD1 (6 bases). This CDR3 region has 16 residues. Germline V gene lookup returns CDR1 SGDLS and CDR2 YYNGEE. Between the trimmed V and J ends, which lost 2 bases and 2 bases, there was a span of 15 bases. The CDR3 sequence is CASSVSTGAYTDTQYF. The CDR3 DNA reads TGTGCCAGCAGCGTCTCGACAGGAGCTTACACAGATACGCAGTATTTT.

This clonotype has only a few counts. The chain links TRBV7-3 to TRBJ1-2; D ambiguous. The CDR3 loop spans 13 amino acids. Trimming shortened V by 8 bases and J by 4 bases, and 14 bases separated the two germline ends. CDR1 SGHTA and CDR2 FQGTGA come from the germline V gene. The CDR3 DNA is TGTGCCAGCGGGGAAAAGGCTTTCTATGGCTACACCTTC. This translates into CASGEKAFYGYTF.

Ten or more counts support this clonotype. V and J are TRBV6-5 and TRBJ2-7; a possible D gene is TRBD1 (6 bases). The CDR3 has 16 residues. Per germline, CDR1 MNHEY and CDR2 SVGAGI. V shed 6 bases and J shed 3 bases, with 21 bases lying between them. CDR3 sequence: CASSPRQTGLDYEQYF. The CDR3 DNA is TGTGCCAGCAGCCCCCGCCAAACAGGGTTAGACTACGAGCAGTACTTC.

The gene calls are TRBV3-1 and TRBJ2-5, with D possibly being TRBD1 (6 bases). The CDR3 is 17 amino acids. The germline V and J ends were trimmed by 0 bases and 1 base, with 15 bases remaining between them. CDR1 and CDR2 from the germline V gene are LGHDT and YNNKEL (reference sequence). The CDR3 reads CASSQDLQQGPQETQYF. The CDR3 nucleotides read TGTGCCAGCAGCCAAGACCTGCAGCAGGGGCCCCAAGAGACCCAGTACTTC.

The chain is built from TRBV4-3 and TRBJ2-7; D might be TRBD1 (6 bases). There are 14 residues in the CDR3. Germline-derived CDR1 and CDR2 are LGHNA and YSLEER. V was pared by 1 base and J by 7 bases, with 14 bases between. CDR3 coding DNA: TGCGCCAGCAGCCAAGCGGTGGCAGGGGTAGAGCAGTACTTC. Residues: CASSQAVAGVEQYF.

V and J are TRBV7-9 and TRBJ2-1, with 9 bases aligning to TRBD1. CDR1 is SEHNR and CDR2 is FQNEAQ in the germline V gene (reference sequence). After removal of 5 bases from V and 15 bases from J, the junction contained 8 bases not matched to a gene. CDR3 length: 12 residues. The CDR3 is CASSGTGRRWFF. CDR3 coding DNA: TGTGCCAGCAGCGGGACAGGGCGGCGGTGGTTCTTC.

The CDR3 protein is CASSLRLENTEAFF. The CDR3 DNA reads as TGTGCCAGCAGCTTGAGGTTGGAGAACACTGAAGCTTTCTTT. The chain employs TRBV7-2 and TRBJ1-1; D is uncertain. CDR3 length: 14 amino acids. The V end lost 3 bases, the J end lost 1 base, and 9 bases lay between the germline ends. CDR1 SGHTA and CDR2 FQGNSA come from the germline V gene.

This clonotype was counted a few times. The V call is TRBV5-1, the J call TRBJ2-7; D gene ambiguous. The CDR3 totals 14 residues. V was shortened by 0 bases and J by 2 bases, with 9 bases between the two germline ends. Germline V gene lookup returns CDR1 SGHRS and CDR2 YFSETQ. The chain's CDR3 is CASSLARGTYEQYF. CDR3 coding DNA: TGCGCCAGCAGCTTGGCCAGAGGAACCTACGAGCAGTACTTC.

The chain couples TRBV11-1 to TRBJ1-1, with 9 bases matching TRBD1. CDR1 and CDR2 (germline): SGHAT, FQDESV (reference sequence). CDR3 length: 16 residues. J lost 4 bases, V lost 2 bases, and 8 bases had no gene match. The CDR3 nucleotides read TGTGCCAGCAGCTTAACCCGCACAGGGGGCCTCACTGAAGCTTTCTTT. Translation: CASSLTRTGGLTEAFF.

There are a few counts of this clonotype. The genes are TRBV6-6 and TRBJ2-2; a possible D gene is TRBD2 (6 bases). CDR3 length: 16 residues. Germline assignment: CDR1 MNHNY and CDR2 SVGAGI (reference sequence). V dropped 8 bases and J dropped 0 bases, with 16 bases sitting between them. In DNA, the CDR3 is TGTGCCAGCTCTGCGGGGCTTACCGCGAACACCGGGGAGCTGTTTTTT. Translating it yields CASSAGLTANTGELFF.

A few counts support this clonotype. The CDR3 is CASSRDRGIVNEQFF. As DNA, the CDR3 is TGCGCCAGCAGCCGGGACAGGGGGATAGTTAATGAGCAGTTCTTC. This chain uses TRBV4-3 with TRBJ2-1, with 11 positions matching TRBD1. CDR1 LGHNA and CDR2 YSLEER come from the germline V gene. Unmatched junction bases numbered 6, after V lost 4 bases and J lost 7 bases. This CDR3 contains 15 residues.

CDR3 bases: TGTGCCAGCAGCCAAGGATCAGGGTACGGCTACACCTTC. Translated: CASSQGSGYGYTF. The chain uses TRBV4-2 and TRBJ1-2, with D possibly being TRBD1 (5 bases). Trimming left V 1 base short and J 8 bases short, with 11 bases between. Germline CDR1 LGHNA, CDR2 YNFKEQ. The CDR3 spans 13 residues.

The table lists this clonotype with a few counts. The CDR3 sequence: CASSQRKGYEQYF. The CDR3 region has the DNA TGCGCCAGCAGCCAACGGAAGGGTTACGAGCAGTACTTC. The V call is TRBV4-1, the J call TRBJ2-7; no definite D call. The CDR3 runs to 13 residues. Germline-derived CDR1 and CDR2 are MGHRA and YSYEKL. Trimming pared 2 bases from V and 4 bases from J, leaving 9 bases between.